Presented here are 16 T cell receptor beta chains from one specimen sequenced in a study of molecular identifiers for immune sequencing clone quantification. TCRdb reprocessed the PCR reads via MiXCR and lists one record per CDR3 protein. This sample has 100,000 or so distinct CDR3 sequences; approximately 22% occur once, and the top ten carry roughly 1%. The sequencing sample was made of naive CD8+ T cells from blood, with Jurkat cell RNA spiked in. Subset meaning: FACS-sorted CD8+CD4-CCR7+CD45RA+ naive T cells. The source is a human donor in good health. Some libraries in this study had Jurkat cell RNA spiked in.

This clonotype occurred many times. The rearrangement joins TRBV20-1 to TRBJ2-3, with 11 bases aligning to TRBD2. Per germline, CDR1 DFQATT and CDR2 SNEGSKA (reference sequence). The length of the CDR3 is 15 residues. Trimming removed 6 bases from V and 4 bases from J; junction bases left unmatched: 9. The CDR3 DNA is TGCAGTGCGCCAGGACTAGCGGGTACGGCAGATACGCAGTATTTT. Its protein is CSAPGLAGTADTQYF.

This clonotype came up a few times. The gene calls are TRBV12-3 or TRBV12-4 and TRBJ1-2; 9 bases match TRBD1. This CDR3 contains 19 residues. The junction had 24 bases not matched to a gene; V was cut back by 6 bases and J by 7 bases. The CDR3 region is CASSTSAGGGQGIFGGYTF. The CDR3 DNA reads TGTGCCAGCAGCACCTCCGCGGGGGGGGGACAGGGTATTTTTGGTGGCTACACCTTC.

This clonotype was seen only a few times. This chain joins TRBV6-2 or TRBV6-3 and TRBJ2-7; 7 bases map to TRBD1. The V gene end was trimmed by 5 bases and the J gene end by 2 bases; junction bases not matched to a gene: 3. The CDR3 totals 13 residues. Germline V CDR1 and CDR2: MNHEY, SVGEGT. Here the CDR3 reads CASSEGQTYEQYF. The CDR3 nucleotides are TGTGCCAGCAGTGAGGGACAGACCTACGAGCAGTACTTC.

This clonotype was seen ten or more times. The CDR3 DNA is TGTGCCAGCAGTGATCATGGCTGGGGCGGCCAAGAGACCCAGTACTTC. As protein: CASSDHGWGGQETQYF. The chain links TRBV6-5 to TRBJ2-5, with a tentative D call TRBD1 (5 bases). The V gene lost 5 bases and the J gene lost 1 base, with 17 bases spanning the gap. Looked up from germline, CDR1 is MNHEY and CDR2 is SVGAGI. The CDR3 sequence is 16 residues long.

This clonotype has just a few counts. The chain has TRBV7-3 and TRBJ2-1, with 10 bases that match TRBD1. The V gene end was trimmed by 3 bases and the J gene end by 8 bases; junction bases not matched to a gene: 1. In germline, CDR1 is SGHTA, CDR2 FQGTGA. The CDR3 spans 13 residues. CDR3 sequence reads: CASSLGTGDEQFF. DNA for the CDR3: TGTGCCAGCAGCTTGGGGACAGGGGATGAGCAGTTCTTC.

Many counts were recorded for this clonotype. V and J are TRBV4-2 and TRBJ2-1; TRBD1 is a possible D gene (6 bases). The germline gives CDR1 LGHNA, CDR2 YNFKEQ. This CDR3 is built from 12 residues. Trimming pared 2 bases from V and 8 bases from J, leaving 7 bases between. CDR3 region: CASSQHRDEQFF. In nucleotides, the CDR3 is TGTGCCAGCAGCCAACACAGGGATGAGCAGTTCTTC.

This clonotype has at least ten counts. J is TRBJ2-7 and V is TRBV7-9; TRBD2 agrees at 9 bases. The CDR3 has 15 amino acids. The germline V gene encodes CDR1 SEHNR and CDR2 FQNEAQ (reference sequence). The V gene end was trimmed by 2 bases and the J gene end by 3 bases; junction bases not matched to a gene: 5. CDR3 in amino acids: CASSLSPSGDYEQYF. In DNA, the CDR3 is TGTGCCAGCAGCTTATCGCCTAGCGGGGACTACGAGCAGTACTTC.

This clonotype was seen repeatedly, ten times or more. J is TRBJ2-3 and V is TRBV13; D call uncertain. The V gene lost 3 bases and the J gene lost 0 bases, with 7 bases spanning the gap. CDR1 and CDR2 from the germline V gene are PRHDT and FYEKMQ (reference sequence). The CDR3 extends over 14 amino acids. This CDR3 reads CASSFRRSTDTQYF. CDR3 DNA sequence: TGTGCCAGCAGCTTTCGGCGGAGCACAGATACGCAGTATTTT. Filled out from reference TRBV13 and TRBJ2-3, the complete variable domain reads AAGVIQSPRHLIKEKRETATLKCYPIPRHDTVYWYQQGPGQDPQFLISFYEKMQSDKGSIPDRFSAQQFSDYHSELNMSSLELGDSALYFCASSFRRSTDTQYFGPGTRLTVL.

This clonotype came up many times. This chain joins TRBV18 and TRBJ2-5; D might be TRBD1 (6 bases). The CDR3 sequence is 15 residues long. Germline-derived CDR1 and CDR2 are KGHSH and LQKENI. V dropped 5 bases and J dropped 1 base, with 14 bases sitting between them. This CDR3 is CASSGRDISQETQYF. DNA for the CDR3: TGTGCCAGCTCAGGACGGGACATTAGCCAAGAGACCCAGTACTTC.

This clonotype has at least ten counts. V and J are TRBV6-2 or TRBV6-3 and TRBJ1-2; no definite D call. V lost 4 bases, J lost 4 bases, and 13 bases lay in between. Germline CDR1 MNHEY, CDR2 SVGEGT. The CDR3 spans 14 residues. CDR3 region: CASSWAASTYGYTF. Here the CDR3 DNA reads TGTGCCAGCAGTTGGGCAGCCTCTACCTATGGCTACACCTTC.

CDR3 protein: CNTIDATYEQYF. CDR3 coding DNA: TGCAACACTATAGACGCAACCTACGAGCAGTACTTC. V and J are TRBV29-1 and TRBJ2-7; no clear D gene. The germline CDR1 and CDR2 sequences are SQVTM and ANQGSEA. The CDR3 has 12 residues.

This clonotype has a handful of counts. The chain is built from TRBV18 and TRBJ1-5; D not resolved. Germline lookup yields CDR1 KGHSH and CDR2 LQKENI. The CDR3 contains 14 residues. V was cut by 6 bases and J by 2 bases, with 11 bases left in between. The DNA of the CDR3 is TGTGCCAGCTCCCCAGACACCCGCAATCAGCCCCAGCATTTT. It yields the protein CASSPDTRNQPQHF.

About this clonotype itself: Being one base from a much bigger clone, this may be a read error. The chain combines TRBV9 with TRBJ2-3; weak D call: TRBD2 (6 bases). From germline, CDR1 is SGDLS and CDR2 YYNGEE. The CDR3 is 16 amino acids. In DNA, the CDR3 is TGTGCCAGCAGCGGACGGGGAGGCACTAGCACAGCTACGCAGTATTTT. This codes for CASSGRGGTSTATQYF.

A few counts support this clonotype. This chain joins TRBV12-3 or TRBV12-4 and TRBJ2-5; D is unclear. The CDR3 sequence is 14 residues long. Trimming shortened V by 1 base and J by 5 bases, and 11 bases separated the two germline ends. In DNA, the CDR3 is TGTGCCAGCAGTTTAGGAGTGCGCTGGGAGACCCAGTACTTC. Its translation is CASSLGVRWETQYF.

Note on this clonotype: This likely comes from a read error, as the CDR3 has no conserved phenylalanine or tryptophan at its end. The CDR3 DNA sequence: TGTGCCAGCAGCCCTGTGACAGGGCTCCACGAGCAGTACCTC. Protein product: CASSPVTGLHEQYL. The chain links TRBV5-6 to TRBJ2-7; TRBD1 matches 7 bases. J gave up 5 bases and V 4 bases, and 9 bases lay outside the gene matches. Germline-derived CDR1 and CDR2 are SGHDT and YYEEEE. CDR3 size: 14 residues.

To note about this clonotype: This may be a read error, as it is one base from a much larger clone. The chain has TRBV6-5 and TRBJ1-3; maybe TRBD1 (6 bases). Germline V gene sequence: CDR1 MNHEY, CDR2 SVGAGI. The CDR3 has 14 residues. The V end lost 6 bases, the J end lost 2 bases, and 11 bases lay between the germline ends. The DNA of the CDR3 is TGTGCCAGCAGCCCGACAGGTCCTGGAAACACCATATATTTT. Translation: CASSPTGPGNTIYF.